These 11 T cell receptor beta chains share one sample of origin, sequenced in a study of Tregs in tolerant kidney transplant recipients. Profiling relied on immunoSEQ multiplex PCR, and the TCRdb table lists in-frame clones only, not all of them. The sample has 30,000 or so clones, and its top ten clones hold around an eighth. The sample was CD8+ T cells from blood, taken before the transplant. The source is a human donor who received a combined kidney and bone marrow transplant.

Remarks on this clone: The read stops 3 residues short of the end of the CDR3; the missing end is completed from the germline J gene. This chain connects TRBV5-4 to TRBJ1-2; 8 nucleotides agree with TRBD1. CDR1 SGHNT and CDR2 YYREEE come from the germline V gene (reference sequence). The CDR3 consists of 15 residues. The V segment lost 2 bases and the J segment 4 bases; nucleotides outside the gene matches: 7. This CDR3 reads CASSFDRGHFYGYTF. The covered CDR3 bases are TGTGCCAGCAGCTTCGACAGGGGCCACTTCTATGGC. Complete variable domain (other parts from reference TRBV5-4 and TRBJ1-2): ETGVTQSPTHLIKTRGQQVTLRCSSQSGHNTVSWYQQALGQGPQFIFQYYREEENGRGNFPPRFSGLQFPNYSSELNVNALELDDSALYLCASSFDRGHFYGYTFGSGTRLTVV.

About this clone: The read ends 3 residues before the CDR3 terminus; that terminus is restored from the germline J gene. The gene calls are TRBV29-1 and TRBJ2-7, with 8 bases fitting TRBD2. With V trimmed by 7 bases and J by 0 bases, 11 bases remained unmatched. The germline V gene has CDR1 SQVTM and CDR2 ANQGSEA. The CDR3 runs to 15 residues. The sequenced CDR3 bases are TGCAGCGCTGAGGTACTAGCGGAGTCCTCCTACGAG. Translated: CSAEVLAESSYE. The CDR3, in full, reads CSAEVLAESSYEQYF.

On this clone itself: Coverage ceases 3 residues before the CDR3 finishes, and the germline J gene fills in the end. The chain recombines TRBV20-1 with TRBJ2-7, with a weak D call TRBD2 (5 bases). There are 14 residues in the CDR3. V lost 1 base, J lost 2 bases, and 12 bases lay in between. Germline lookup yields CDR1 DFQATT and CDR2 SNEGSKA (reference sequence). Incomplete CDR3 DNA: TGCAGTGCTAGAGGAGCGGACCCCACCTACGAG. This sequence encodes CSARGADPTYE. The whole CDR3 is CSARGADPTYEQYF.

The CDR3 region is CASSSGTSGRCEQYF. Partial CDR3 DNA: TGTGCCAGCAGCTCAGGGACTAGCGGGAGATGCGAG. V usage is TRBV7-3 and J usage is TRBJ2-7; 14 bases fit TRBD2. Read sequence stops 3 residues before the CDR3 end, and the germline J gene provides the missing end. This CDR3 is built from 15 residues. Germline V gene lookup returns CDR1 SGHTA and CDR2 FQGTGA. The V and J ends lost 4 bases and 6 bases, in that order; junction bases with no gene match: 5. The full variable domain, its missing parts supplied by reference TRBV7-3 and TRBJ2-7, is GAGVSQTPSNKVTEKGKYVELRCDPISGHTALYWYRQSLGQGPEFLIYFQGTGAADDSGLPNDRFFAVRPEGSVSTLKIQRTERGDSAVYLCASSSGTSGRCEQYFGPGTRLTVT.

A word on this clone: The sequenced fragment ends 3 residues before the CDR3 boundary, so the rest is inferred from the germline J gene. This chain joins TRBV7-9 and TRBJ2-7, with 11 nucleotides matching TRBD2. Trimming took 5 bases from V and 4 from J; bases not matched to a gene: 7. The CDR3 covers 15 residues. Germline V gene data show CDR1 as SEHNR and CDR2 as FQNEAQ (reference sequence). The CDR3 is CASSETSGRLYEQYF. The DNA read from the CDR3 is TGTGCCAGCAGCGAAACTAGCGGGAGACTGTACGAG.

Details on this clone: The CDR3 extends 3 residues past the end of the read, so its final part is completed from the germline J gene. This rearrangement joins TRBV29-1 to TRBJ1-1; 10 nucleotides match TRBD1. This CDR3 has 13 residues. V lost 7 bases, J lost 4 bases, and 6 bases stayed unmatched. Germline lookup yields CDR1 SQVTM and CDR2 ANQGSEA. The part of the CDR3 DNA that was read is TGCAGCGCCAAGGGACAGGGGATCACTGAA. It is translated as CSAKGQGITE. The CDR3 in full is CSAKGQGITEAFF.

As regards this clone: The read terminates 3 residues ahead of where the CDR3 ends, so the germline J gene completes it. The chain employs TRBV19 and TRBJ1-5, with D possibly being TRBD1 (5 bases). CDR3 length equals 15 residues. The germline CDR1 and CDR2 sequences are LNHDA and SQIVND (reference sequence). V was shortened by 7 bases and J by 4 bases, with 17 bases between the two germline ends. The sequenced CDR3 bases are TGTGCCAGTACCCTCCTGGGGGGGGGTAATCAGCCC. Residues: CASTLLGGGNQP. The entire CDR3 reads CASTLLGGGNQPQHF.

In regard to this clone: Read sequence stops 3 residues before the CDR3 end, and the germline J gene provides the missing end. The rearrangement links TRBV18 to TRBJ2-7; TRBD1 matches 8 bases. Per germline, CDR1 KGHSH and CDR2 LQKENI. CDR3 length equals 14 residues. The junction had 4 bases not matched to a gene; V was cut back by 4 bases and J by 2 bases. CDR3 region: CASSRTGRPYEQYF. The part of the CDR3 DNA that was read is TGTGCCAGCTCACGGACAGGGCGTCCCTACGAG.

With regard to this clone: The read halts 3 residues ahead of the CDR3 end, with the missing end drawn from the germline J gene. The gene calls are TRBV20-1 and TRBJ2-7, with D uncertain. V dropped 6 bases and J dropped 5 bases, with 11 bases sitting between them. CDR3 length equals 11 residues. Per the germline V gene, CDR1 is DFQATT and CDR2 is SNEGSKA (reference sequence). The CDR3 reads CSARNRDEQYF. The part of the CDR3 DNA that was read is TGCAGTGCCAGAAATCGGGACGAG.

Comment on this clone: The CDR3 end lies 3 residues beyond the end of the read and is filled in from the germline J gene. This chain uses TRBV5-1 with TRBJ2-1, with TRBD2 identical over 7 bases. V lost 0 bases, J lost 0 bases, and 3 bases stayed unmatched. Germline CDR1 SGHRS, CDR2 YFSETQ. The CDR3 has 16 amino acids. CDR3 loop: CASSLGLASSYNEQFF. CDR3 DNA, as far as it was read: TGCGCCAGCAGCTTGGGACTAGCAAGCTCCTACAATGAG. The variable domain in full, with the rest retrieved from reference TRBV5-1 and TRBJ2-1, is KAGVTQTPRYLIKTRGQQVTLSCSPISGHRSVSWYQQTPGQGLQFLFEYFSETQRNKGNFPGRFSGRQFSNSRSEMNVSTLELGDSALYLCASSLGLASSYNEQFFGPGTRLTVL.

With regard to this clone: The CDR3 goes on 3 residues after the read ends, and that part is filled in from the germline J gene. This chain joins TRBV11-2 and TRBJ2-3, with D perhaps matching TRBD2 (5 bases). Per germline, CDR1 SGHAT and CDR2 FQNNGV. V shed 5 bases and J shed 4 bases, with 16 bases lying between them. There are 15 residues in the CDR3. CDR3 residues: CASSSGTSRADTQYF. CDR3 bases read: TGTGCCAGCAGCAGCGGCACGAGTAGGGCAGATACG.